This is a list of T cell receptor beta chains from one sample in a study of cytomegalovirus exposure and HLA in healthy donors. Assay: immunoSEQ multiplex PCR; the TCRdb copy retains only in-frame clones and omits some. The table shows about 90,000 clones, with 60% to 85% occurring only once. Sequencing was done on a sample of PBMCs. All receptors derive from a woman in her 40s in good health and CMV-seropositive. The CDR3 runs from the conserved cysteine through the conserved F or W. The D gene is left open where the match is weak. Part of the rows lack a size; the others show once, few, many or a class for expanded clones.

v_call	j_call	clone_size	d_call	cdr3_nt	cdr3_aa
TRBV14	TRBJ2-2	-	-	TGTGCCAGCAGCCCAACAGCCGGGGAGCTGTTTTTT	CASSPTAGELFF
TRBV30	TRBJ2-2	-	TRBD1	TGTGCCTGGAGACACAGGGGGGAGTGGACCGGGGAGCTGTTTTTT	CAWRHRGEWTGELFF
TRBV29-1	TRBJ2-2	few	TRBD2	TGCAGCGTAAGGACTAGCGGGACCGGGGAGCTGTTTTTT	CSVRTSGTGELFF
TRBV5-8	TRBJ2-7	-	-	TGTGCCAGCAGCCCCGGTTCAGGGGTCAATCACGAGCAGTACTTC	CASSPGSGVNHEQYF
TRBV10-3	TRBJ1-5	few	-	TGTGCCATCAGCCCCGGACGGGGTAATCAGCCCCAGCATTTT	CAISPGRGNQPQHF
TRBV19	TRBJ2-3	-	-	TGTGCCAGTAGTATTGACAGGTCCCCAGATACGCAGTATTTT	CASSIDRSPDTQYF
TRBV4-3	TRBJ2-2	-	TRBD1	TGCGCCAGCAGCCCAGGACAGGGACACCTGAACACCGGGGAGCTGTTTTTT	CASSPGQGHLNTGELFF
TRBV19	TRBJ2-3	-	-	TGTGCCAGTAGTTACGCAGGGACAGATACGCAGTATTTT	CASSYAGTDTQYF
TRBV27	TRBJ2-5	-	TRBD2	TGTGCCAGCAGTCGGACTAGCGGGAGGGAGACCCAGTACTTC	CASSRTSGRETQYF
TRBV18	TRBJ2-1	-	TRBD2	TGTGCCAGCTCACCGCCCGGAGGGCTAGCGGGATACGACGAGCAGTTCTTC	CASSPPGGLAGYDEQFF
TRBV27	TRBJ2-2	few	TRBD2	TGTGCCAGCAGTTTATTTGGGGTAGCGGGGTTTGGCGGGGAGCTGTTTTTT	CASSLFGVAGFGGELFF
TRBV7-8	TRBJ2-7	-	-	TGTGCCAGCAGCTTATCCCACGGGCAGTACTTC	CASSLSHGQYF
TRBV11-1	TRBJ2-1	-	TRBD2	TGTGCCAGCAGCTTATCGTCAGCGGGAACTGGGCAGTTCTTC	CASSLSSAGTGQFF
TRBV5-1	TRBJ2-2	-	-	TGCGCCAGCAGTGAGGGAAGTGGCACGAACACCGGGGAGCTGTTTTTT	CASSEGSGTNTGELFF
TRBV19	TRBJ2-1	-	-	TGTGCCAGTAGTATTCTAGCGAGAGACAATGAGCAGTTCTTC	CASSILARDNEQFF
TRBV5-8	TRBJ2-7	-	TRBD1	TGTGCCAGCAGCTTAGGGCGACAGGGGACGGAGCAGTACTTC	CASSLGRQGTEQYF
TRBV5-1	TRBJ2-1	-	TRBD2	TGCGCCAGCAGCCGTTCCGGGACTAGGGGTTTGGGTGAGCAGTTCTTC	CASSRSGTRGLGEQFF
TRBV7-3	TRBJ2-5	-	TRBD2	TGTGCCAGCAGCCGGACTAGCGGGAGGGCCGGGGAGACCCAGTACTTC	CASSRTSGRAGETQYF
TRBV7-2	TRBJ2-5	-	TRBD2	TGTGCCAGCAGCTCCAGACTAGCGGCTCAAGAGACCCAGTACTTC	CASSSRLAAQETQYF
TRBV4-1	TRBJ2-1	-	TRBD1	TGCGCCAGCAGCCAAGAAGACAGGGTACAGTATGAGCAGTTCTTC	CASSQEDRVQYEQFF
TRBV5-1	TRBJ2-7	-	TRBD2	TGCGCCAGCAGCTTGTTATTAACTAGCGACTCCTACGAGCAGTACTTC	CASSLLLTSDSYEQYF
TRBV4-1	TRBJ2-2	-	TRBD2	TGCGCCAGCAGCCCCGTCCGGGGGGGAACCGGGGAGCTGTTTTTT	CASSPVRGGTGELFF
TRBV5-1	TRBJ2-1	-	TRBD1	TGCGCCAGCAGCCCACAGGGGTCACACAATGAGCAGTTCTTC	CASSPQGSHNEQFF
TRBV19	TRBJ1-1	-	-	TGTGCCAGTAGTATTCAGGGATCGCCGAGCGCTGAAGCTTTCTTT	CASSIQGSPSAEAFF
TRBV7-6	TRBJ2-1	-	TRBD2	TGTGCCGGCAGCCCGACCTTACTAGCGACGAGCTCCTACAATGAGCAGTTCTTC	CAGSPTLLATSSYNEQFF
TRBV5-6	TRBJ2-5	-	TRBD1	TGTGCCAGCAGCTTGGACAGGGGCCAAGAGACCCAGTACTTC	CASSLDRGQETQYF
TRBV14	TRBJ2-7	-	-	TGTGCCAGCAGCCAAGAGGGGCCAGCCTACGAGCAGTACTTC	CASSQEGPAYEQYF
TRBV7-2	TRBJ2-7	-	-	TGTGCCAGCAGCTTAGAAGCGGCGAGCTCCTACGAGCAGTACTTC	CASSLEAASSYEQYF
TRBV5-1	TRBJ2-7	-	-	TGCGCCAGCAGCTTGAGCGTCCCCTCCTACGAGCAGTACTTC	CASSLSVPSYEQYF
TRBV19	TRBJ2-3	few	TRBD2	TGTGCCTCCCGGAGCGATAGCGGGAGATTGTCAGATACGCAGTATTTT	CASRSDSGRLSDTQYF
TRBV11-3	TRBJ2-3	-	-	TGTGCCAGCAGCTTAGGGGCCCGCCCCACAGATACGCAGTATTTT	CASSLGARPTDTQYF
TRBV7-2	TRBJ2-3	-	TRBD2	TGTGCCAGCAGCGCTAGCGGGAGGGGCACAGATACGCAGTATTTT	CASSASGRGTDTQYF
TRBV6-5	TRBJ2-5	-	TRBD2	TGTGCCAGCAGTTACCTGGCCGGGGGGACTAGCGGGGTGTTGTACTTC	CASSYLAGGTSGVLYF
TRBV2	TRBJ1-5	-	-	TGTGCCAGCAGTGAAGAACAGCTTAGCAATCAGCCCCAGCATTTT	CASSEEQLSNQPQHF
TRBV6-1	TRBJ1-4	-	-	TGTGCCAGCAGTTGGGCCAGAACTAATGAAAAACTGTTTTTT	CASSWARTNEKLFF
TRBV11-3	TRBJ1-3	-	-	TGTGCCAGCAGCCCGGACGGGACAAATGGAAACACCATATATTTT	CASSPDGTNGNTIYF
TRBV11-2	TRBJ2-7	-	TRBD1	TGTGCCAGCAGTGTAGACAGGGGATATCCCTACGAGCAGTACTTC	CASSVDRGYPYEQYF
TRBV5-1	TRBJ2-2	-	-	TGCGCCAGCAGCTTGGCGGACACCGGGGAGCTGTTTTTT	CASSLADTGELFF
TRBV29-1	TRBJ1-2	-	-	TGCAGCGTTGAGCGGGGCATCGGCTACACCTTC	CSVERGIGYTF
TRBV11-2	TRBJ2-6	once	TRBD2	TGTGCCAGCAGCCCGCAGCGGGATGCCTCTGGGGCCAACGTCCTGACTTTC	CASSPQRDASGANVLTF
TRBV4-3	TRBJ1-1	-	-	TGCGCCAGCAGCCCCACCGGGGGGTTGAACACTGAAGCTTTCTTT	CASSPTGGLNTEAFF
TRBV5-6	TRBJ2-3	-	TRBD1	TGTGCCAGCAGCCCTAAGACAGGGAAGACAGATACGCAGTATTTT	CASSPKTGKTDTQYF
TRBV5-1	TRBJ2-5	-	TRBD2	TGCGCCAGCAGCGATAGCGGGAGACCCGAAGAGACCCAGTACTTC	CASSDSGRPEETQYF
TRBV7-3	TRBJ2-1	-	TRBD2	TGTGCCAGCAGCTCCCCGGGGACTAGCGGGAGGGATGAGCAGTTCTTC	CASSSPGTSGRDEQFF
TRBV29-1	TRBJ2-7	many	-	TGCAGCGTTGTCGGGAGCGGAAACGAGCAGTACTTC	CSVVGSGNEQYF
TRBV11-3	TRBJ2-5	-	TRBD1	TGTGCCAGCAGCTTAGGAGGGACAGGGGAGGCGGAGACCCAGTACTTC	CASSLGGTGEAETQYF
TRBV29-1	TRBJ1-2	-	-	TGCAGCGCCCCTGTGGGGGGGAACTATGGCTACACCTTC	CSAPVGGNYGYTF
TRBV6-4	TRBJ2-1	-	TRBD2	TGTGCCAGCTCAGGGGGACTAGCGGGGTCGGGGGAGCAGTTCTTC	CASSGGLAGSGEQFF
TRBV6-1	TRBJ2-1	few	-	TGTGCCAGCAGTGAACGTCTCTCTAGTTGGACAGAGCAGTTCTTC	CASSERLSSWTEQFF
TRBV18	TRBJ2-7	-	TRBD2	TGTGCCAGCTCACTTACTAGCGGGAGTCAGGGCTACGAGCAGTACTTC	CASSLTSGSQGYEQYF
TRBV4-2	TRBJ2-2	-	-	TGTGCCAGCAGCCGGGATCAGGATCGGGGCGGGGAGCTGTTTTTT	CASSRDQDRGGELFF
TRBV30	TRBJ1-3	-	-	TGTGCCTGGGGCGGACAGTCTCAGTCTGGAAACACCATATATTTT	CAWGGQSQSGNTIYF
TRBV5-1	TRBJ2-5	-	TRBD1	TGCGCCAGCAGCCCTGGGACAGGAGAGCAAGAGACCCAGTACTTC	CASSPGTGEQETQYF
TRBV4-1	TRBJ2-7	-	TRBD2	TGCGCCAGCAGCCAAGAAGCGGGACTAGCCCCCAACGAGCAGTACTTC	CASSQEAGLAPNEQYF
TRBV14	TRBJ2-1	-	TRBD2	TGTGCCAGCAGCCAAGTCCCAGCGGGGTACAATGAGCAGTTCTTC	CASSQVPAGYNEQFF
TRBV15	TRBJ2-2	-	TRBD1	TGTGCCACCAGAAACCGGTCCCGGGACAGGGGGCGGGGCGGGGAGCTGTTTTTT	CATRNRSRDRGRGGELFF
TRBV23-1	TRBJ2-1	-	-	TGCGCCAGCAGTTCGTCTAGCTCCTACAATGAGCAGTTCTTC	CASSSSSSYNEQFF
TRBV7-9	TRBJ1-1	-	-	TGTTCCAGCAGCGCTAAGAACACTGAAGCTTTCTTT	CSSSAKNTEAFF
TRBV19	TRBJ1-5	-	-	TGTGCCAGTAGAAAACAGTCAAATCAGCCCCAGCATTTT	CASRKQSNQPQHF